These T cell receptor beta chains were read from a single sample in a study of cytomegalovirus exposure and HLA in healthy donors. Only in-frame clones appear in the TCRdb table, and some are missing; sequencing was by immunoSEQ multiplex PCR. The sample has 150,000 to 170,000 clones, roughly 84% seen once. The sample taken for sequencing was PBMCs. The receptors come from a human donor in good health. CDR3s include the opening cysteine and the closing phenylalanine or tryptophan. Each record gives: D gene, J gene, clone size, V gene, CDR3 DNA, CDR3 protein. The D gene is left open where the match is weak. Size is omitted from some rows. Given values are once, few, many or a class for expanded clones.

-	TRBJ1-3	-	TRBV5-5	TGTGCCAGCAGCGTTGACAGCAACTCTGGAAACACCATATATTTT	CASSVDSNSGNTIYF
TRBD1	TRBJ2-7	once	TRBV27	TGTGCCAGCAGTTCCCCCCGGGACAGAACCTACGAGCAGTACTTC	CASSSPRDRTYEQYF
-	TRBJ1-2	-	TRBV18	TGTGCCAGCTCACCGGGCGGTGGGGGCTTCCTCTATGGCTACACCTTC	CASSPGGGGFLYGYTF
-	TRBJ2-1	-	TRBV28	TGTGCCAGCAGTTTATATAGCCCCATGAGCGCGTACAATGAGCAGTTCTTC	CASSLYSPMSAYNEQFF
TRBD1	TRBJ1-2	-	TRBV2	TGTGCCAGCAGTGAAGCGGCTCCGGGACAGGGGTATGGCTACACCTTC	CASSEAAPGQGYGYTF
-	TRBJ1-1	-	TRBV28	TGTGCCAGCAGTCAGACACGGGGAGGGTGGACTGAAGCTTTCTTT	CASSQTRGGWTEAFF
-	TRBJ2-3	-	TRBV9	TGTGCCAGCAGCGTAGGTGTTAGCGGACACACAGATACGCAGTATTTT	CASSVGVSGHTDTQYF
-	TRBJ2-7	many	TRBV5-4	TGTGCCAGCAGCCGGGACTTTCTGGGGTCCTACGAGCAGTACTTC	CASSRDFLGSYEQYF
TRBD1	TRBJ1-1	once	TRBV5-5	TGTGCCAGCAGCTCCAGGACAGGAAACACTGAAGCTTTCTTT	CASSSRTGNTEAFF
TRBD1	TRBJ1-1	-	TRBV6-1	TGTGCCAGCAATAATGGACAGGGCGTGACTGAAGCTTTCTTT	CASNNGQGVTEAFF
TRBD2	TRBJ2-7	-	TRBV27	TGTGCCAGCAGTTTTGGCGGGGGGGCGACCTACGAGCAGTACTTC	CASSFGGGATYEQYF
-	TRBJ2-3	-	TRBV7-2	TGTGCCAGCAGCTTAGCTGCGAACCCGAGGCAGTATTTT	CASSLAANPRQYF
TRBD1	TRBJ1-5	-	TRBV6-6	TGTGCCAGCAGTGCAACAGGGGGCCGAGGGCAGCCCCAGCATTTT	CASSATGGRGQPQHF
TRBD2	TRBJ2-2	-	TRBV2	TGTGCCAGCAGTGGGACTAGATTGGACACCGGGGAGCTGTTTTTT	CASSGTRLDTGELFF
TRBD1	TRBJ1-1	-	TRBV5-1	TGCGCCAGCAGCTTGAACAGGGGGAACACTGAAGCTTTCTTT	CASSLNRGNTEAFF
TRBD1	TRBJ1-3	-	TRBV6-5	TGTGCCAGCAGTTACGAAGAGACAGGGACTGGAAACACCATATATTTT	CASSYEETGTGNTIYF
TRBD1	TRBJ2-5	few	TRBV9	TGTGCCAGCAGCCCAGGACAGGCCCAACAAGAGACCCAGTACTTC	CASSPGQAQQETQYF
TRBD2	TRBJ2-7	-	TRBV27	TGTGCCAGCAGTTCGGGACTAGCGGGAGTCGAGCAGTACTTC	CASSSGLAGVEQYF
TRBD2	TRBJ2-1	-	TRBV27	TGTGCCAGCAGATCTTGGACTAGCGAACCCTACAATGAGCAGTTCTTC	CASRSWTSEPYNEQFF
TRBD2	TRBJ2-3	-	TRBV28	TGTGCCAGCAATCGGGAGGGCTTCTCAGATACGCAGTATTTT	CASNREGFSDTQYF
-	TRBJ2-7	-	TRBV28	TGTGCCAGCAGTTTAGCGCTAGAGTCCCCCCTCTCCTACGAGCAGTACTTC	CASSLALESPLSYEQYF
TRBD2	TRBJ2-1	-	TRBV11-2	TGTGCCAGCAGCCAATCGGGAGGATACAATGAGCAGTTCTTC	CASSQSGGYNEQFF
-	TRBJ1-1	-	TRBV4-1	TGCGCCAGCAGCCAACTTGGACAGAAGAACACTGAAGCTTTCTTT	CASSQLGQKNTEAFF
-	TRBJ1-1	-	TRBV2	TGTGCCAGCACGCGGGTTGGAGGGTTGCGCCAGGATGGGAACACTGAAGCTTTCTTT	CASTRVGGLRQDGNTEAFF
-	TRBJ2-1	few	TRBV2	TGTGCCAGCATTCCGGAGGCTGCGGGGATTTCCTACAATGAGCAGTTCTTC	CASIPEAAGISYNEQFF
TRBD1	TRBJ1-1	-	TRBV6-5	TGTGCCAGCAGTTACGGGACAGTGAACACTGAAGCTTTCTTT	CASSYGTVNTEAFF
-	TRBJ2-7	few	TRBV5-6	TGTGCCAGCAGCTTGGGGAGCGGATCCTACGAGCAGTACTTC	CASSLGSGSYEQYF